The 5 T cell receptor beta chains given below trace back to one sample, sequenced in a study of cytotoxic CD8 clonotypes in ibrutinib-treated CLL. Sequencing was performed with immunoSEQ multiplex PCR; in TCRdb, only in-frame clones are kept and a portion is missing. The sample has over 100,000 clones; roughly 60% are singletons. The starting material was PBMCs, obtained after 24 months of ibrutinib treatment. The receptor source for this set is a human donor with chronic lymphocytic leukemia.

This rearrangement joins TRBV9 to TRBJ2-5; 12 bases agree with TRBD2. Germline CDR1 reads SGDLS; CDR2 reads YYNGEE. The trim removed 2 bases at V and 2 bases at J, leaving 4 bases unmatched. CDR3 length: 16 residues. The CDR3 nucleotides read TGTGCCAGCAGCGTCGGAACTAGCGGGGGGCAAGAGACCCAGTACTTC. Translated: CASSVGTSGGQETQYF.

This sequence joins TRBV27 and TRBJ2-1; D uncertain. CDR1 and CDR2 (germline): MNHEY, SMNVEV (reference sequence). V was cut by 5 bases and J by 8 bases, with 13 bases left in between. This CDR3 has 13 amino acids. CDR3 coding DNA: TGTGCCAGCAGTCGTTTTGTCTGGGATGAGCAGTTCTTC. It is translated as CASSRFVWDEQFF.

The gene calls are TRBV13 and TRBJ2-1; D is perhaps TRBD2 (5 bases). This CDR3 contains 15 residues. The germline V and J ends were trimmed by 1 base and 7 bases, with 14 bases remaining between them. The germline V gene encodes CDR1 PRHDT and CDR2 FYEKMQ (reference sequence). The DNA for the CDR3 is TGTGCCAGCAGCTTAGATTGGAAAGGAGGTAATGAGCAGTTCTTC. This codes for CASSLDWKGGNEQFF.

The chain has TRBV30 and TRBJ2-6, with D tentatively TRBD2 (6 bases). Germline V gene data show CDR1 as GTSNPN and CDR2 as SVGIG (reference sequence). V shed 6 bases and J shed 4 bases, with 16 bases lying between them. The CDR3 length is 15 residues. CDR3 nucleotide sequence: TGTGCCTGCTCCTCGGCGGGGTCGGGGGCCAACGTCCTGACTTTC. Encoded protein: CACSSAGSGANVLTF.

CDR3 amino acids: CATSLGGKTEAFF. In DNA, the CDR3 is TGTGCCACCTCCCTGGGGGGGAAGACTGAAGCTTTCTTT. This chain joins TRBV7-8 and TRBJ1-1; D perhaps matches TRBD1 (5 bases). The CDR3 is 13 amino acids. V lost 10 bases and J 5 bases, leaving 17 bases between the germline ends. CDR1 is SGHVS and CDR2 is FQNEAQ in the germline V gene.